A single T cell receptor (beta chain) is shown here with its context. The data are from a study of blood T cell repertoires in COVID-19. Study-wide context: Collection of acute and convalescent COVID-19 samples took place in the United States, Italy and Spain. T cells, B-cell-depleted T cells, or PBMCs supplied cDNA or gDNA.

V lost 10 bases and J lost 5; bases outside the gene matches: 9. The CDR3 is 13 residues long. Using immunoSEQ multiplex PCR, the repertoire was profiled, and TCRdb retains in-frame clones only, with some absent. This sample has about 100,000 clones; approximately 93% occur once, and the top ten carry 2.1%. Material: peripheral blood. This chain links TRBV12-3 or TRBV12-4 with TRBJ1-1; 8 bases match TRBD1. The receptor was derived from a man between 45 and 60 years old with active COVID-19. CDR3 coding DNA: TGTGCCACCCCGTCAGGGGGCGCGACTGAAGCTTTCTTT. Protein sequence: CATPSGGATEAFF.